This entry is about one T cell receptor (beta chain). Its antigen remains unidentified. This CDR3 has 14 residues. From germline, CDR1 is ENHRY and CDR2 SYGVKD. V lost 4 bases and J lost 11, with 20 bases in between. This sample stems from a study of T cell responses to AZD1222 COVID-19 vaccine. Whole-study findings and limits: The donor cohort was predominantly white British with a female majority, and clonal diversity may have been underestimated. Every sample of the repertoires postdated the peak T cell response. The study identified only five to seven AZD1222 recipients as seropositive at baseline. Spike as a whole was targeted by vaccine-associated CD4 TCRs, dominant at 160-218 and 743-854.

Only in-frame clones appear in the TCRdb table, and some are missing; sequencing was by immunoSEQ multiplex PCR. The profile shows some 97,000 clones, approximately 87% of them singletons. Sequenced material: peripheral blood, taken on day 0 of MenACWY control vaccination. The chain joins TRBV10-3 to TRBJ1-1; tentative D call: TRBD1 (5 bases). This receptor was identified in an adult in good health. The CDR3 sequence is CAISVGSQGSRAFF. The CDR3 DNA is TGTGCCATCAGTGTCGGGTCTCAGGGTAGTAGGGCTTTCTTT.